This TCR beta chain was identified during a study of T cell changes during pregnancy in multiple sclerosis. This CDR3 spans 15 amino acids. Germline V gives CDR1 SGDLS, CDR2 YYNGEE. V lost 7 bases and J lost 6; bases outside the gene matches: 15. Libraries were prepared by immunoSEQ multiplex PCR; TCRdb keeps only in-frame clonotypes and omits some of them. The table shows fewer than 100,000 clones, with around nine tenths occurring only once. This clonotype was obtained from a female donor with multiple sclerosis, enrolled in a pregnancy study. The rearrangement links TRBV9 to TRBJ1-1; 7 nucleotides align to TRBD1. The material was peripheral blood, obtained before pregnancy. The CDR3 region is CASSRGDSHTSEAFF. For the CDR3, the DNA is TGTGCCAGCTCCCGAGGGGACAGTCACACCTCTGAAGCTTTCTTT.